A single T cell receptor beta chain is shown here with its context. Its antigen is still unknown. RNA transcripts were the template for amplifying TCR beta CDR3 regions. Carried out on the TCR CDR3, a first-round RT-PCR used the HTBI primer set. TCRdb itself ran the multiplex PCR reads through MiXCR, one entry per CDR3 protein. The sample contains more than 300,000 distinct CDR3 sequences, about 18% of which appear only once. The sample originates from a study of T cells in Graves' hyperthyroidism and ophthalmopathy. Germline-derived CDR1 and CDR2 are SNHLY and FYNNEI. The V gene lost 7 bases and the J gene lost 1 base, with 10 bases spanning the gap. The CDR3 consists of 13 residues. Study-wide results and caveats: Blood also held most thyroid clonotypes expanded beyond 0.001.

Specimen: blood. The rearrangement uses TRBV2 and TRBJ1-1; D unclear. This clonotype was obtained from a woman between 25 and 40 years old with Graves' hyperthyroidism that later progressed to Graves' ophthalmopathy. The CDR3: CASKADSNTEAFF. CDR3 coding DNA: TGTGCCAGCAAGGCAGATTCGAACACTGAAGCTTTCTTT. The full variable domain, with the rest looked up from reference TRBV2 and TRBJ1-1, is EPEVTQTPSHQVTQMGQEVILRCVPISNHLYFYWYRQILGQKVEFLVSFYNNEISEKSEIFDDQFSVERPDGSNFTLKIRSTKLEDSAMYFCASKADSNTEAFFGQGTRLTVV.